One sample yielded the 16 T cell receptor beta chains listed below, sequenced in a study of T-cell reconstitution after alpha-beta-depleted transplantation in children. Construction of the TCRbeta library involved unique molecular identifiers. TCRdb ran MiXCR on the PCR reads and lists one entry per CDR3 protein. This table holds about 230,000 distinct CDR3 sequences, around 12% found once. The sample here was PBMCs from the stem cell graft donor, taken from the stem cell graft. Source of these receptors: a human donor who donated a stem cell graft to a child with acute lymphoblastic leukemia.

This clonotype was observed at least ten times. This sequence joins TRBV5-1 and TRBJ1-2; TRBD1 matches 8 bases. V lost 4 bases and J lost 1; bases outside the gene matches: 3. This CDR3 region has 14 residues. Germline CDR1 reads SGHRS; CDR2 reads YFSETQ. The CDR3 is CASSPDRVNYGYTF. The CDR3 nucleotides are TGCGCCAGCAGCCCGGACAGGGTTAACTATGGCTACACCTTC.

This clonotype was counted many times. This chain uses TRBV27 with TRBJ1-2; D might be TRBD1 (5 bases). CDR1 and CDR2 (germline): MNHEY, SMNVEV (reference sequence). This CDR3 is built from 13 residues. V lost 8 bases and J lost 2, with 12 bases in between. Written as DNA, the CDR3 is TGTGCCAGCGCAACGACAGTCAACTATGGCTACACCTTC. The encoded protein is CASATTVNYGYTF.

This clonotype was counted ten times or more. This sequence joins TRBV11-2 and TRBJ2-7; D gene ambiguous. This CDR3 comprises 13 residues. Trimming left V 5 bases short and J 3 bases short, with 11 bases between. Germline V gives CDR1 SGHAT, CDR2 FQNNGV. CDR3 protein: CASSPVGFYEQYF. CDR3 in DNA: TGTGCCAGCAGCCCGGTAGGTTTCTACGAGCAGTACTTC.

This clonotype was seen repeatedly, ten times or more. In nucleotides, the CDR3 is TGTGCCAGCAGCTTACAGGGGGGGTACCAAGAGACCCAGTACTTC. This gives the protein CASSLQGGYQETQYF. This chain joins TRBV7-9 and TRBJ2-5; D possibly matches TRBD1 or TRBD2 (7 bases each). CDR3 length: 15 amino acids. Germline-derived CDR1 and CDR2 are SEHNR and FQNEAQ (reference sequence). V lost 2 bases to trimming and J lost 0 bases, with 10 bases between them.

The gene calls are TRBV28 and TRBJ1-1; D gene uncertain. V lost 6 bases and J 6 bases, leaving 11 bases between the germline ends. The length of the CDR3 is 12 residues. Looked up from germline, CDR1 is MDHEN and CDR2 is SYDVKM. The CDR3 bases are TGTGCCAGCAGCCCCCTGCGCTCTGAAGCTTTCTTT. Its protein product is CASSPLRSEAFF.

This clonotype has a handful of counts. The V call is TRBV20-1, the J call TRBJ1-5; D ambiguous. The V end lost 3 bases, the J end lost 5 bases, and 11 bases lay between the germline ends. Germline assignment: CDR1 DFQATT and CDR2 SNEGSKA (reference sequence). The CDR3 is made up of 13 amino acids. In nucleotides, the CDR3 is TGCAGTGCTAGGACGGGCATCGATCAGCCCCAGCATTTT. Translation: CSARTGIDQPQHF.

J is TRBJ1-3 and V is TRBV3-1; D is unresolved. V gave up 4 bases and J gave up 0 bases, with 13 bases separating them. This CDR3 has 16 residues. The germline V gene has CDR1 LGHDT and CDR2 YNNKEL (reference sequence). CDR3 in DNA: TGTGCCAGCAGCCCCCCGGGCGTTCGCTCTGGAAACACCATATATTTT. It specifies CASSPPGVRSGNTIYF.

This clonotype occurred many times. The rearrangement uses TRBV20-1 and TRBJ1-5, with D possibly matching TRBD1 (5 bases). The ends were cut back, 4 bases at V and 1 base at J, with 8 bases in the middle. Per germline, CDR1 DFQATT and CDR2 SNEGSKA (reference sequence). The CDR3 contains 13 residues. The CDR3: CSATRDSNQPQHF. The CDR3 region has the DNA TGCAGTGCTACGCGGGACAGCAATCAGCCCCAGCATTTT.

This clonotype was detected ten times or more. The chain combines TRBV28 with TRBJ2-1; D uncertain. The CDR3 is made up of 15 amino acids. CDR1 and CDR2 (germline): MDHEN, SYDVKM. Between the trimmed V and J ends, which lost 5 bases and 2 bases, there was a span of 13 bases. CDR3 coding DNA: TGTGCCAGCAGTCCCACTAATCGTCCCTACAATGAGCAGTTCTTC. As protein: CASSPTNRPYNEQFF.

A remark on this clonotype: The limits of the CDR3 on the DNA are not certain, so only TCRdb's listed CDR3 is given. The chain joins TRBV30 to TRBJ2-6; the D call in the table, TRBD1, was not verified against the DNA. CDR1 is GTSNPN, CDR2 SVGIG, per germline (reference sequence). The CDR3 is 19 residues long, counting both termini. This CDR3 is CAWSVFLPGPSSGANVLTF.

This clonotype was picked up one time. CDR3 in DNA: TGTGCCAGCGCCCCGGGGGGAATGAACACTGAAGCTTTCTTT. Residues: CASAPGGMNTEAFF. The chain couples TRBV6-1 to TRBJ1-1; D might be TRBD1 (5 bases). Trimming removed 8 bases at V and 0 bases at J, with 13 bases between. Germline CDR1 is MNHNS and CDR2 is SASEGT. The length of the CDR3 is 14 residues.

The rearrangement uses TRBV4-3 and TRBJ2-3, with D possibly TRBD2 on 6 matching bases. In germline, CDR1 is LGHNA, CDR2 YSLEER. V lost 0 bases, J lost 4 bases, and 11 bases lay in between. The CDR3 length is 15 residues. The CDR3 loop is CASSQDPGRPDTQYF. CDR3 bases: TGCGCCAGCAGCCAAGATCCAGGGAGGCCAGATACGCAGTATTTT.

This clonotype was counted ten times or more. CDR3 region: CASSSGASGYTF. The CDR3 region has the DNA TGTGCCAGCAGTTCAGGGGCAAGTGGCTACACCTTC. This sequence joins TRBV28 and TRBJ1-2; the D gene is possibly TRBD1 (6 bases). CDR3 length: 12 amino acids. Trimming removed 4 bases from V and 7 bases from J, with 10 bases in between. CDR1 is MDHEN and CDR2 is SYDVKM in the germline V gene.

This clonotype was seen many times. CDR3 protein: CASSGTSGGPSYNEQFF. CDR3 coding DNA: TGTGCCAGCAGTGGGACTAGCGGGGGCCCCTCCTACAATGAGCAGTTCTTC. The chain couples TRBV6-1 to TRBJ2-1, with 13 bases identical to TRBD2. Germline lookup yields CDR1 MNHNS and CDR2 SASEGT. This CDR3 region has 17 residues. V lost 4 bases, J lost 0 bases, and 3 bases stayed unmatched.

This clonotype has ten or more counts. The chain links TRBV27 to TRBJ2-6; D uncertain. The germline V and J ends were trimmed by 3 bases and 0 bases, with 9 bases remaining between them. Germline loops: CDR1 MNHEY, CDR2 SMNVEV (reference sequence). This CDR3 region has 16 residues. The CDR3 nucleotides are TGTGCCAGCAGTTTGTCGACCAACTCTGGGGCCAACGTCCTGACTTTC. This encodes CASSLSTNSGANVLTF.

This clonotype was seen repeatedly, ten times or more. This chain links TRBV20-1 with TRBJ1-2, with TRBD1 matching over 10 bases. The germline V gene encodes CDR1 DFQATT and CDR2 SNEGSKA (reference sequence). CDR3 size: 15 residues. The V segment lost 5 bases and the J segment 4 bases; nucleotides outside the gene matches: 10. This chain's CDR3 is CSARDRDRGAYGYTF. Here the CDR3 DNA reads TGCAGTGCTCGCGACCGGGACAGGGGTGCCTATGGCTACACCTTC.